This is a list of T cell receptor beta chains from one sample in a study of neurological immune-mediated disorders. TCRdb redid the calling of the 5' RACE reads with MiXCR, one entry per CDR3 protein. The sample carries about 52,000 distinct CDR3 sequences, roughly 3.8% recorded once. Sequencing used PBMCs. The receptor set was obtained from a man in his sixties with multiple sclerosis. Both conserved end residues are part of each CDR3. Each record gives: CDR3 protein, CDR3 DNA, D gene, J gene, clone size, V gene. A D gene is named only where the DNA matches it firmly. Size is stated for part of the rows, as once, few or many counts, or as a class when the clone is expanded.

CSVARGFNQPQHF	TGCAGCGTTGCACGAGGGTTTAATCAGCCCCAGCATTTT	.	TRBJ1-5	many	TRBV29-1
CASSLKSGVGSPLHF	TGTGCCAGCAGTTTAAAGTCAGGGGTGGGTTCACCCCTCCACTTT	.	TRBJ1-6	many	TRBV27
CSASPSGGVNEQFF	TGCAGTGCTAGTCCTAGCGGGGGCGTAAATGAGCAGTTCTTC	TRBD2	TRBJ2-1	many	TRBV20-1
CASSRDIVPYEQYF	TGCGCCAGCAGCCGGGACATCGTTCCGTACGAGCAGTACTTC	.	TRBJ2-7	many	TRBV5-1
CASSFFGGNQPQHF	TGTGCCAGCAGCTTTTTTGGGGGGAATCAGCCCCAGCATTTT	.	TRBJ1-5	many	TRBV5-4
CASSLERANEKLFF	TGCGCCAGCAGCTTGGAGCGGGCTAATGAAAAACTGTTTTTT	.	TRBJ1-4	many	TRBV5-1
CASSSGGPTYNEQFF	TGTGCCAGCAGCAGCGGGGGGCCGACCTACAATGAGCAGTTCTTC	TRBD2	TRBJ2-1	.	TRBV9
CASSLTGTSGYNEQFF	TGTGCCAGCAGCCTAACCGGGACTAGCGGTTACAATGAGCAGTTCTTC	TRBD2	TRBJ2-1	many	TRBV7-9
CASSSGQGDTEAFF	TGTGCCAGCAGCTCTGGACAGGGAGACACTGAAGCTTTCTTT	TRBD1	TRBJ1-1	many	TRBV5-6
CSARGGTSVADTQYF	TGCAGTGCTAGAGGGGGGACTAGCGTAGCAGATACGCAGTATTTT	TRBD2	TRBJ2-3	many	TRBV20-1
CASSLDLGTEAFF	TGTGCCAGCAGCTTGGACCTGGGCACTGAAGCTTTCTTT	.	TRBJ1-1	.	TRBV5-5
CSASFTGIYEQYF	TGCAGTGCTAGCTTCACAGGGATCTACGAGCAGTACTTC	.	TRBJ2-7	medium-sized	TRBV20-1
CASSQGGSNSSPLHF	TGTGCCAGCAGTCAGGGGGGGTCCAACAGTTCACCCCTCCACTTT	TRBD1	TRBJ1-6	many	TRBV12-3/TRBV12-4
CSARRGTSGSYEQYF	TGCAGTGCTAGAAGGGGGACTAGCGGATCCTACGAGCAGTACTTC	TRBD2	TRBJ2-7	many	TRBV20-1
CASSRDTPETQYF	TGTGCCAGCTCAAGGGACACACCGGAGACCCAGTACTTC	.	TRBJ2-5	.	TRBV18
CASSEDHEQYF	TGTGCCAGCAGTGAAGACCACGAGCAGTACTTC	.	TRBJ2-7	many	TRBV2
CAISDWGDDVEQYF	TGTGCCATCAGTGACTGGGGGGACGACGTCGAGCAGTACTTC	.	TRBJ2-7	many	TRBV10-3
CASSTHLAANYGYTF	TGTGCCAGCAGCACCCACCTTGCTGCTAACTATGGCTACACCTTC	.	TRBJ1-2	many	TRBV14
CSAKPGLQRGSGELFF	TGCAGTGCAAAGCCCGGACTCCAGAGGGGCTCCGGGGAGCTGTTTTTT	.	TRBJ2-2	many	TRBV20-1
CASSAGRGENGYTF	TGTGCCAGCAGCGCTGGACGTGGGGAAAATGGCTACACCTTC	.	TRBJ1-2	many	TRBV9
CASSTGSVEPQHF	TGTGCCAGCAGTACAGGAAGTGTTGAGCCCCAGCATTTT	.	TRBJ1-5	few	TRBV12-3/TRBV12-4
CSANPGIAFMEQFF	TGCAGTGCTAACCCGGGAATAGCTTTTATGGAGCAGTTCTTC	.	TRBJ2-1	.	TRBV20-1
CASSLFDTQYF	TGTGCCAGCAGTTTGTTTGATACGCAGTATTTT	.	TRBJ2-3	many	TRBV12-3/TRBV12-4
CSARDPPGFQGYTF	TGCAGTGCTAGAGATCCCCCAGGGTTCCAGGGCTACACCTTC	.	TRBJ1-2	many	TRBV20-1
CASSFGGQSDEQYF	TGCGCCAGCAGCTTTGGGGGGCAGTCGGATGAGCAGTACTTC	.	TRBJ2-7	many	TRBV5-1
CASSPIADFNEKLFF	TGTGCCAGCTCACCTATCGCCGATTTTAATGAAAAACTGTTTTTT	.	TRBJ1-4	few	TRBV18
CATSRGQDGYTF	TGTGCCACCAGCAGAGGACAGGATGGCTACACCTTC	.	TRBJ1-2	many	TRBV15
CASSLAGETQYF	TGCGCCAGCAGCTTGGCGGGGGAGACCCAGTACTTC	.	TRBJ2-5	many	TRBV5-1
CSARDARSNEKLFF	TGCAGTGCTAGAGACGCGCGGTCTAATGAAAAACTGTTTTTT	.	TRBJ1-4	many	TRBV20-1
CASSISDNYEQYF	TGTGCCAGCAGTATCTCGGACAACTACGAGCAGTACTTC	.	TRBJ2-7	many	TRBV28
CSADSGPTDTQYF	TGCAGTGCCGATAGCGGACCCACAGATACGCAGTATTTT	.	TRBJ2-3	many	TRBV20-1
CASSLEMGSPYEQYF	TGTGCCAGCAGCTTAGAAATGGGGTCCCCCTACGAGCAGTACTTC	.	TRBJ2-7	many	TRBV11-2
CASSLRDEAEAFF	TGCGCCAGCAGCTTGAGGGACGAAGCTGAAGCTTTCTTT	.	TRBJ1-1	many	TRBV5-1
CASSVQYETQYF	TGTGCCAGCAGTGTACAGTACGAGACCCAGTACTTC	.	TRBJ2-5	many	TRBV2
CSARDQGTGANVLTF	TGCAGTGCTAGAGATCAGGGGACTGGGGCCAACGTCCTGACTTTC	.	TRBJ2-6	many	TRBV20-1
CSAEPPIAWVYEQYF	TGCAGTGCTGAACCCCCCATAGCTTGGGTTTACGAGCAGTACTTC	.	TRBJ2-7	.	TRBV20-1
CASSLGGLTDTQYF	TGTGCCAGCAGCTTGGGGGGACTAACAGATACGCAGTATTTT	TRBD2	TRBJ2-3	many	TRBV11-2
CSAREGGSGSTEAFF	TGCAGTGCTAGAGAGGGGGGGAGTGGTAGCACTGAAGCTTTCTTT	.	TRBJ1-1	many	TRBV20-1
CSARDLPGQGRYEQYF	TGCAGTGCTAGAGATCTTCCCGGACAGGGGCGATACGAGCAGTACTTC	TRBD1	TRBJ2-7	many	TRBV20-1
CASRPTVTSTDTQYF	TGTGCCAGCAGACCGACAGTAACTAGCACAGATACGCAGTATTTT	.	TRBJ2-3	many	TRBV12-3/TRBV12-4
CASSPYWMDRGYSYEQYF	TGTGCCAGCAGTCCTTACTGGATGGACAGGGGGTACTCCTACGAGCAGTACTTC	TRBD1	TRBJ2-7	many	TRBV27
CASSAGSYGYTF	TGTGCCAGCAGCGCCGGGTCCTATGGCTACACCTTC	.	TRBJ1-2	many	TRBV13
CSAKPSGNEQFF	TGCAGTGCTAAGCCGAGTGGGAATGAGCAGTTCTTC	.	TRBJ2-1	few	TRBV20-1
CASRLDGSPLYGYTF	TGTGCCAGCAGACTGGACGGTTCCCCCCTCTATGGCTACACCTTC	.	TRBJ1-2	many	TRBV2
CASSQVLAGADTQYF	TGCGCCAGCAGCCAAGTCCTAGCGGGGGCAGATACGCAGTATTTT	TRBD2	TRBJ2-3	many	TRBV4-1
CGPGQAQSDYGYTF	TGCGGCCCAGGACAGGCCCAGAGCGACTATGGCTACACCTTC	TRBD1	TRBJ1-2	many	TRBV20-1
CASSPRTSGGLNEQFF	TGCGCCAGCAGCCCACGGACTAGCGGGGGGTTGAATGAGCAGTTCTTC	TRBD2	TRBJ2-1	.	TRBV5-1
CASSQLTGSTGELFF	TGTGCCAGCAGCCAGCTTACCGGGAGCACCGGGGAGCTGTTTTTT	.	TRBJ2-2	many	TRBV7-3
CASSHRKGGGPDTEAFF	TGTGCCAGCAGCCACCGTAAAGGGGGGGGCCCGGACACTGAAGCTTTCTTT	.	TRBJ1-1	.	TRBV7-8
CASSQDPQGRVRAFF	TGTGCCAGCAGCCAAGATCCACAGGGTAGGGTTCGGGCTTTCTTT	.	TRBJ1-1	few	TRBV14
CASSSNKNTEAFF	TGTGCCAGCAGTTCAAACAAGAACACTGAAGCTTTCTTT	.	TRBJ1-1	few	TRBV12-3/TRBV12-4
CSARRPPYTGELFF	TGCAGTGCTAGGAGGCCCCCGTACACCGGGGAGCTGTTTTTT	.	TRBJ2-2	.	TRBV20-1
CATRKGQGRNTEAFF	TGTGCCACCAGAAAAGGACAGGGCCGGAACACTGAAGCTTTCTTT	TRBD1	TRBJ1-1	many	TRBV24-1
CASSFPTSGAGEQFF	TGTGCCAGCAGCTTTCCGACTAGCGGGGCAGGTGAGCAGTTCTTC	TRBD2	TRBJ2-1	many	TRBV7-8